This paragraph covers one TCR beta chain sequence. Its matching antigen is unknown. Germline CDR1 and CDR2: SGHDT and YYEEEE. The CDR3 runs 16 residues. With 6 bases removed from V and 1 base from J, the gap between germline ends came to 17 bases. The sample is drawn from a study of beta chain features in type 1 diabetes. Whole-study results and caveats: There was a moderate but significant shortening of TCRB CDR3s in all four CD4+ subsets of Type 1 diabetes patients.

Expressed TCRB transcripts got sequenced, as all isolated RNA was reverse transcribed. Clones were sequenced by immunoSEQ multiplex PCR, and TCRdb holds only the in-frame ones, with some missing. This table holds hundreds of thousands of clones, around 9% found once. Sequencing used central memory CD4+ T cells from blood. The chain combines TRBV5-6 with TRBJ2-4; D tentatively reads TRBD1 or TRBD2 (6 bases each). The receptor's source is a man aged 30-40 years with type 1 diabetes. CDR3 in DNA: TGTGCCAGCACTCCCGGGGGCCGGGGGGCCAAAAACATTCAGTACTTC. Translating gives CASTPGGRGAKNIQYF.